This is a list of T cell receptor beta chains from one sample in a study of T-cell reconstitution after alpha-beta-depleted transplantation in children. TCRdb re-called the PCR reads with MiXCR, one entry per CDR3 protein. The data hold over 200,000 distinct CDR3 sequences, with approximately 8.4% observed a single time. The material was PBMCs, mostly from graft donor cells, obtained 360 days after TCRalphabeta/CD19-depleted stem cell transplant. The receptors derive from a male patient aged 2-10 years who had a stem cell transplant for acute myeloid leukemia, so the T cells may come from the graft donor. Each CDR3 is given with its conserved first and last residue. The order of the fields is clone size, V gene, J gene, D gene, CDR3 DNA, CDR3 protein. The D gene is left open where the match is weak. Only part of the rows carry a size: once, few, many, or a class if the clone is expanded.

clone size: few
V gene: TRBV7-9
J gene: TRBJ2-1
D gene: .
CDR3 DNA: TGTGCCAGCAGCCGCAGGTGGGGCGGGGAGTACAATGAGCAGTTCTTC
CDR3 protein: CASSRRWGGEYNEQFF

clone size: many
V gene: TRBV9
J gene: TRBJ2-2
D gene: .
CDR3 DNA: TGTGCCAGCAGCCCCAGGGGGGCGGTCACCGGGGAGCTGTTTTTT
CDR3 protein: CASSPRGAVTGELFF

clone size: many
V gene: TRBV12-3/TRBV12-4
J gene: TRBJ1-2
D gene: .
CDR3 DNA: TGTGCCAGCAGTTTAGTACAGAAAAACTATGGCTACACCTTC
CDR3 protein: CASSLVQKNYGYTF

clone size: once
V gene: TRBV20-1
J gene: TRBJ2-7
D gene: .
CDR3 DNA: TGCAGTGGGGCCTACCCGGGACAACCAAAAGGACCCTACGAGCAGTACTTC
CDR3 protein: CSGAYPGQPKGPYEQYF

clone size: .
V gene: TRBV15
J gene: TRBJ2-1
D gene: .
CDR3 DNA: TGTGCCACCAGCCCGGACCCTTACAATGAGCAGTTCTTC
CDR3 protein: CATSPDPYNEQFF

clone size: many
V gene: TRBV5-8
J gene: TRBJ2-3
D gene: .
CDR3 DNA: TGTGCCAGCAGCTTTTTTAGAGGAGATACGCAGTATTTT
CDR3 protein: CASSFFRGDTQYF

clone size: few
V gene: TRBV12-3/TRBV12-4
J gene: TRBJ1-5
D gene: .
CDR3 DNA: TGTGCCAGCAGTTCTAGCAGGTGGGCCAATCAGCCCCAGCATTTT
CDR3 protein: CASSSSRWANQPQHF

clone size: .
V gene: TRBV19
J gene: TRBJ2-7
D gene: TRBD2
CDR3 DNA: TGTGCCAGTAGTTCCCTAGCGGGAGATAGAACCTACGAGCAGTACTTC
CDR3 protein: CASSSLAGDRTYEQYF

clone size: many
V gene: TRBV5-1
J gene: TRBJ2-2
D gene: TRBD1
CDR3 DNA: TGCGCCAGCAGAATTACAGGGGCGAACACCGGGGAGCTGTTTTTT
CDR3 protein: CASRITGANTGELFF

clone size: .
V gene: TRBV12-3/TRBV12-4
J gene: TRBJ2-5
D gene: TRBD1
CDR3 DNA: TGTGCCAGCAGTTTCCCAGGGGGCGGGCAAGAGACCCAGTACTTC
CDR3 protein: CASSFPGGGQETQYF

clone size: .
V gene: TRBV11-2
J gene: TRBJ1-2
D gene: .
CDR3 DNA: TGTGCCAGCAGCTTCTCGAACACGCATGGCTACACCTTC
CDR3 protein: CASSFSNTHGYTF

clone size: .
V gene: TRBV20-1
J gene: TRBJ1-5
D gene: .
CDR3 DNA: TGCAGTGCTAGGATCGGCAGCAATCAGCCCCAGCATTTT
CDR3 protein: CSARIGSNQPQHF

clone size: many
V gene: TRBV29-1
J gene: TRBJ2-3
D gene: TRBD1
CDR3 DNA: TGCAGCGTGACCGGGACAGACCTAACAGATACGCAGTATTTT
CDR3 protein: CSVTGTDLTDTQYF

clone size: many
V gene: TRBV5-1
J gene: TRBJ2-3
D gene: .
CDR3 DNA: TGCGCCAGCAGCTTGGGGGTTGATACGCAGTATTTT
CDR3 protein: CASSLGVDTQYF

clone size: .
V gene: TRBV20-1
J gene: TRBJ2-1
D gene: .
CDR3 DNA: TGCAGTGCTAGATCCGGAAATGAGCAGTTCTTC
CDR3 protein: CSARSGNEQFF

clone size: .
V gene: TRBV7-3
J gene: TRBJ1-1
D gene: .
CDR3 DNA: TGTGCCAGCAGCTTACAACCGAACACTGAAGCTTTCTTT
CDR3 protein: CASSLQPNTEAFF

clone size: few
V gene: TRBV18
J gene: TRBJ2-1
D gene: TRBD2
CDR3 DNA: TGTGCCAGCTCACCTTCAAAGGGGACTAGCGGGATCAGTGAGCAGTTCTTC
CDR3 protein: CASSPSKGTSGISEQFF

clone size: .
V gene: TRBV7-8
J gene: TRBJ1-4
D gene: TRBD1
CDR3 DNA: TGTGCCAGCAGCTTCAGACAGGGGGGCGCGCATGAAAAACTGTTTTTT
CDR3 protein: CASSFRQGGAHEKLFF

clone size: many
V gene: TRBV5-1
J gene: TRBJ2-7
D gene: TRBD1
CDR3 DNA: TGCGCCAGCAGCTCGGACAGGCCTTATATCTACGAGCAGTACTTC
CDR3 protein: CASSSDRPYIYEQYF

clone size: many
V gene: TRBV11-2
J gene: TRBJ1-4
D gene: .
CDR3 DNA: TGTGCCAGCAGCGACACAGGGAGCTTCGTCGAAAAACTGTTTTTT
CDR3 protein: CASSDTGSFVEKLFF

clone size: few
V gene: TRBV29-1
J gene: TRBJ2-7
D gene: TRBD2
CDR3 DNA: TGCAGCGTCTCCGGGACTAGCGGGACCGTCATAGGGGGCGAGCAGTACTTC
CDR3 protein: CSVSGTSGTVIGGEQYF

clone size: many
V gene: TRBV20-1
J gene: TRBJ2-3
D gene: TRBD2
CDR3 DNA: TGCAGTGCAAGACTAGCGGGAAACACAGATACGCAGTATTTT
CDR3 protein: CSARLAGNTDTQYF

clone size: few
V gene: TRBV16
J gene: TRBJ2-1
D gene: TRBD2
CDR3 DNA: TGTGCCAGCAGCCAATCGAGGCTAGCGGAGAATGAGCAGTTCTTC
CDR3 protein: CASSQSRLAENEQFF

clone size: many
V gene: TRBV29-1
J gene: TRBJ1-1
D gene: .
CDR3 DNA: TGCAGCGTTAAGTACACTAGGAACACTGAAGCTTTCTTT
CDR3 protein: CSVKYTRNTEAFF

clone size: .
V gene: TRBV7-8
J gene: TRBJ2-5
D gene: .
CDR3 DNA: TGTGCCAGCAGCCGTAGCCGCCAAGAGACCCAGTACTTC
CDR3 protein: CASSRSRQETQYF

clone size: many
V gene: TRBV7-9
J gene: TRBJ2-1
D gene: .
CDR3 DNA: TGTGCCAGCAGCTTAGCCCCTAGCAATGAGCAGTTCTTC
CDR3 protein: CASSLAPSNEQFF

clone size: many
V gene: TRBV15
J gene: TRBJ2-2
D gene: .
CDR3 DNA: TGTGCCACAGACGCAAGGGGCAACGGGGAGCTGTTTTTT
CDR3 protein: CATDARGNGELFF

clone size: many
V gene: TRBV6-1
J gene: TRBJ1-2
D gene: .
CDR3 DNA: TGTGCCAGCAGTCCCACAAGGTCGGCCTATGGCTACACCTTC
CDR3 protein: CASSPTRSAYGYTF

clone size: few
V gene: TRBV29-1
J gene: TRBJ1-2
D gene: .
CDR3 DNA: TGCAGCGTTCGAGGAGCTGAGCTCGCCTATGGCTACACCTTC
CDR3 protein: CSVRGAELAYGYTF

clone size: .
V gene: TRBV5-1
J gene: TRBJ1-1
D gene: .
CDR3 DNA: TGCGCCAGCAGCTTGGAACAGAAGAACACTGAAGCTTTCTTT
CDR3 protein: CASSLEQKNTEAFF

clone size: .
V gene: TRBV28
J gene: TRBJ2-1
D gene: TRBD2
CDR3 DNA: TGTGCCACCCCTAGCGGGGGGGGCTACAATGAGCAGTTCTTC
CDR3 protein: CATPSGGGYNEQFF

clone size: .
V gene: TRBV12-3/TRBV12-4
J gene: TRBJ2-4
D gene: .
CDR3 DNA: TGTGCCAGCAGCGTCCAAGGCCCCATTCAGTACTTC
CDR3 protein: CASSVQGPIQYF

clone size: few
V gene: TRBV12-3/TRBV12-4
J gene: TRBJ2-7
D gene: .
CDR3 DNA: TGTGCCAGCAGTCCGATCGGGACACCCTACGAGCAGTACTTC
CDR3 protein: CASSPIGTPYEQYF

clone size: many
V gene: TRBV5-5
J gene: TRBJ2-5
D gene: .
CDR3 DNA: TGTGCCAGCAGCTTGGAAGGGCCAAAGACCCAGTACTTC
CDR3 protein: CASSLEGPKTQYF

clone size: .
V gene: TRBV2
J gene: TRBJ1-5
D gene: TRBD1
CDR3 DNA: TGTGCCAGCAGTGAATCCGGGACAGGGTGGGATAGCAATCAGCCCCAGCATTTT
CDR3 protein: CASSESGTGWDSNQPQHF

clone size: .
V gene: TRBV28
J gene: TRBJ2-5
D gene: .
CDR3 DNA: TGTGCCAGCAATGCGTTGCAAGAGACCCAGTACTTC
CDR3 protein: CASNALQETQYF

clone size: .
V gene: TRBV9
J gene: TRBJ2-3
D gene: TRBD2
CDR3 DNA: TGTGCCAGCAGCGTAGGTCTAGCGGCGCTTGGCACAGATACGCAGTATTTT
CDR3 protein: CASSVGLAALGTDTQYF

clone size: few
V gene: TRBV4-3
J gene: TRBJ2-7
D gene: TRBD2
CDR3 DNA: TGCGCCAGCAGCCAAGATCAAGGGCTCGGGCTAGCGGGAGATGACGAGCAGTACTTC
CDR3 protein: CASSQDQGLGLAGDDEQYF

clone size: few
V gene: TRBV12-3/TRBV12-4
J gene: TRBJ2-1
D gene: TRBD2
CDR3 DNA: TGTGCCAGTCTCGGACTAGCGTACAATGAGCAGTTCTTC
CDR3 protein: CASLGLAYNEQFF

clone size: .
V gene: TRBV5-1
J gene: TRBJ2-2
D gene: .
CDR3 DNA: TGCGCCAGCAGGACACACACCCTTTCCGTCGGGGAGCTGTTTTTT
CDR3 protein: CASRTHTLSVGELFF

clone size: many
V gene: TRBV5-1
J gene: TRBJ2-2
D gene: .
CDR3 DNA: TGCGCCAGCTCGGGCTCGAACACCGGGGAGCTGTTTTTT
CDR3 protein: CASSGSNTGELFF

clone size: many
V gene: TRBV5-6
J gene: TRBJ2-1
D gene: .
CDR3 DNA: TGTGCCAGCAGCTTGGGGCGGCCGGTCGATGAGCAGTTCTTC
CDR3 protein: CASSLGRPVDEQFF

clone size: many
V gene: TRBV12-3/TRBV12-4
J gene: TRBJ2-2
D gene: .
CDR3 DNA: TGTGCCAGCGCAAGTGTGGTGTCAACCGGGGAGCTGTTTTTT
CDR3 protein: CASASVVSTGELFF

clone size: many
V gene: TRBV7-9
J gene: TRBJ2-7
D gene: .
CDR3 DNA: TGTGCCAGCAGCTTAGCGTGGGAGTACGAGCAGTACTTC
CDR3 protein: CASSLAWEYEQYF

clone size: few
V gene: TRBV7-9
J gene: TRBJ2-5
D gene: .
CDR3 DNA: TGTGCCAGCAGCTTCGGCCCCTCCGAGACCCAGTACTTC
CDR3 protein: CASSFGPSETQYF

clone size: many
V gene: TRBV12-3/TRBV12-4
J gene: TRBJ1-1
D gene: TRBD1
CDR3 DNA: TGTGCCAGCAGGGCGAGACAGGGAAGCACTGAAGCTTTCTTT
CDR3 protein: CASRARQGSTEAFF

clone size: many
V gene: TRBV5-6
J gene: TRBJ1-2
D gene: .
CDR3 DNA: TGTGCCAGCAGCTTGCTGGGGGGCCAGGCCTACACCTTC
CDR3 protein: CASSLLGGQAYTF

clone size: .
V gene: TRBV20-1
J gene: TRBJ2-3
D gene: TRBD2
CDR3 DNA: TGCAGTGCTACGGTAGCGGGGGGGACAGATACGCAGTATTTT
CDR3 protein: CSATVAGGTDTQYF

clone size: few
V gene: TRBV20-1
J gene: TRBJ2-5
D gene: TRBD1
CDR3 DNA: TGCAGTGCTACCCAGGGGGCGCGTGAGACCCAGTACTTC
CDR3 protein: CSATQGARETQYF

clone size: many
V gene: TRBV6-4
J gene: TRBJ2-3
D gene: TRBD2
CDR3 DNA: TGTGCCAGCAGTGACGGCGGGGGTGTGATGAAATCAGATACGCAGTATTTT
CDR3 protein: CASSDGGGVMKSDTQYF

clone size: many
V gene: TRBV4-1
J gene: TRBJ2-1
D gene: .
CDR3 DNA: TGCGCCAGCAGCCGGGTGCCGACAGGTGTGTTCAATGAGCAGTTCTTC
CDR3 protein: CASSRVPTGVFNEQFF

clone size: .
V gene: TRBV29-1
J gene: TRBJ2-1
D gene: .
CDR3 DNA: TGCAGCGTTGACCAAAACAGGGAATACAATGAGCAGTTCTTC
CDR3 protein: CSVDQNREYNEQFF